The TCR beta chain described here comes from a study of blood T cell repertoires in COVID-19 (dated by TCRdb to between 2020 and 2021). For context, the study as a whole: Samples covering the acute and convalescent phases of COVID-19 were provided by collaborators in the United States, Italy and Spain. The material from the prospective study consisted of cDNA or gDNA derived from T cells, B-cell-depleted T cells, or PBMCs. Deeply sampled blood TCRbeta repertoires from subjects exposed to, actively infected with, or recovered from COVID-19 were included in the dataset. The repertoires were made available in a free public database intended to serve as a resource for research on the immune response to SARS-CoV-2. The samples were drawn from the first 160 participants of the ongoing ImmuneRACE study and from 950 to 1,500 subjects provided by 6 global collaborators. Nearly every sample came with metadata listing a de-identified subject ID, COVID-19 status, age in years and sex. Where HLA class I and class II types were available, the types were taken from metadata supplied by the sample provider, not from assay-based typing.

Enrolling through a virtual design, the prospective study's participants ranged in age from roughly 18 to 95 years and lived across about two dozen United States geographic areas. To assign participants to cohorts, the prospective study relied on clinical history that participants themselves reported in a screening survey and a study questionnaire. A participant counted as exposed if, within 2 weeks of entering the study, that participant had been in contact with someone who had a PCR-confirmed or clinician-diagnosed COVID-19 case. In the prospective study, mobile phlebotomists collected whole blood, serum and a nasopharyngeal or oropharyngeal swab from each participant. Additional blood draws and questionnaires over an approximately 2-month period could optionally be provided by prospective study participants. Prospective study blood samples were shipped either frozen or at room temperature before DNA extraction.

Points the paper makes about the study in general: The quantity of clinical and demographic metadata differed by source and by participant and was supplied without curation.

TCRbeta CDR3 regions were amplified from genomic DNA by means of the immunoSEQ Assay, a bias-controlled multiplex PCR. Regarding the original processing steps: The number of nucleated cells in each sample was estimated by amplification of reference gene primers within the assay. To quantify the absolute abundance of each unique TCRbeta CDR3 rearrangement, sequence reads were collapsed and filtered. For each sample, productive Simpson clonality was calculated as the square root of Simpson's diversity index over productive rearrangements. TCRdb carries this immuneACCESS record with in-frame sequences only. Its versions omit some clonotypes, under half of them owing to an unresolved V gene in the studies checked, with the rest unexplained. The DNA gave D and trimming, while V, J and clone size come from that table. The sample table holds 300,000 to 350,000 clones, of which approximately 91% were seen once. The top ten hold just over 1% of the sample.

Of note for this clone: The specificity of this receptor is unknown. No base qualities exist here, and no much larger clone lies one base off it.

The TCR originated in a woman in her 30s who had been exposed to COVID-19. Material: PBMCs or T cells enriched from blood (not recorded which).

The CDR3 loop reads CASSLLSFYDTEAFF. The bases read TGTGCCAGCAGCTTATTGTCCTTCTATGACACTGAAGCTTTCTTT. The chain joins TRBV7-9 to TRBJ1-1; no D gene is confidently identified. Deletion took 2 bases off V and 3 bases off J, with a span of 13 bases between the germline ends. The germline V gene (reference sequence) provides CDR1 SEHNR and CDR2 FQNEAQ. From the cysteine through the phenylalanine, the CDR3 covers 15 amino acids. CDR3 DNA is the only sequence kept; it has 45 bases, read in frame from the first base.